Described below is a single T cell receptor beta chain sequence and its context. The data belong to a study of radiation and T cells in renal cell carcinoma. J lost 4 bases, V lost 5 bases, and 7 bases had no gene match. The CDR3 totals 16 residues. Germline V gene lookup returns CDR1 SGHNT and CDR2 YYREEE (reference sequence). Regarding time point: blood 2 weeks post-SBRT. Treatment described: 15 Gy SBRT to primary tumor, nephrectomy 4 weeks later. After SBRT, blood was collected at 2 and 4 weeks, plus baseline. The tumor was a clear cell renal cell carcinoma. Assay: immunoSEQ multiplex PCR; the TCRdb copy retains only in-frame clones and omits some. Seen here are about 130,000 clones, more than 70% observed once, and the top ten hold 5.5% to 6.5%.

The source was blood, collected from a patient whose treatment included radiotherapy and nephrectomy. The rearrangement links TRBV5-4 to TRBJ2-1; TRBD1 aligns across 12 bases. The clonotype comes from a woman in her sixties or seventies with renal cell carcinoma. In DNA, the CDR3 is TGTGCCAGCAGAACCGGGACAGGGGGCCAGTACAATGAGCAGTTCTTC. Protein: CASRTGTGGQYNEQFF.